The rows below give T cell receptor beta chains drawn from one sample of a study of regulatory T cells in long-lasting Graves disease. Each CDR3 protein is one row after TCRdb ran MiXCR on the multiplex PCR reads. The data show some 420,000 distinct CDR3 sequences, about 20% seen once. The material was peripheral blood mononuclear cells (PBMCs), obtained when the disease was refractory, from a patient treated with antithyroid drugs. Source of these receptors: a female donor with Graves disease. The CDR3 runs from the conserved cysteine through the conserved F or W. Fields, in order: D gene, clone size, J gene, V gene, CDR3 protein, CDR3 DNA. The D gene is left open where the match is weak. Expanded clones get a size class; other rows say once, few or many, or leave the size out.

D: -; size: -; J: TRBJ1-4; V: TRBV6-1; CDR3: CASSESPGANEKLFF; DNA: TGTGCCAGCAGTGAGAGCCCTGGAGCTAATGAAAAACTGTTTTTT
D: -; size: many; J: TRBJ1-2; V: TRBV6-1; CDR3: CASSIHRQAPYGYTF; DNA: TGTGCCAGCAGTATACACCGACAGGCTCCCTATGGCTACACCTTC
D: -; size: many; J: TRBJ1-5; V: TRBV12-3/TRBV12-4; CDR3: CASSLPLVGSNQPQHF; DNA: TGTGCCAGCAGTTTACCCCTAGTCGGGAGCAATCAGCCCCAGCATTTT
D: -; size: many; J: TRBJ1-1; V: TRBV6-1; CDR3: CATYPRTHGRLNTEAFF; DNA: TGTGCCACCTACCCAAGGACACATGGGCGGTTGAACACTGAAGCTTTCTTT
D: -; size: -; J: TRBJ2-4; V: TRBV14; CDR3: CASSQEGSYKNIQYF; DNA: TGTGCCAGCAGCCAAGAAGGGAGTTACAAAAACATTCAGTACTTC
D: -; size: -; J: TRBJ2-7; V: TRBV6-2/TRBV6-3; CDR3: CASMGEPHEQYF; DNA: TGTGCCAGCATGGGGGAGCCCCACGAGCAGTACTTC
D: TRBD1; size: few; J: TRBJ2-5; V: TRBV11-2; CDR3: CASSFAGTGVPSLQETQYF; DNA: TGTGCCAGCAGCTTCGCCGGGACAGGGGTCCCCAGTCTTCAAGAGACCCAGTACTTC
D: -; size: -; J: TRBJ1-1; V: TRBV6-1; CDR3: CAIRDMNTEAFF; DNA: TGTGCCATCCGGGACATGAACACTGAAGCTTTCTTT
D: TRBD1; size: many; J: TRBJ1-5; V: TRBV6-1; CDR3: CASMTGQNQPQHF; DNA: TGTGCCAGCATGACGGGACAGAATCAGCCCCAGCATTTT
D: TRBD1; size: -; J: TRBJ2-7; V: TRBV19; CDR3: CASRGTVSYEQYF; DNA: TGTGCCAGTAGGGGGACAGTCTCCTACGAGCAGTACTTC
D: -; size: many; J: TRBJ2-5; V: TRBV7-2; CDR3: CASSDRAGQETQYF; DNA: TGTGCCAGCAGTGATAGAGCGGGCCAAGAGACCCAGTACTTC
D: TRBD2; size: many; J: TRBJ2-1; V: TRBV11-2; CDR3: CASSSTRTSGRTRRNEQFF; DNA: TGTGCCAGCAGCTCTACGCGGACTAGCGGGAGGACGCGGCGCAATGAGCAGTTCTTC
D: -; size: -; J: TRBJ2-4; V: TRBV18; CDR3: CASSPPKRPGAKNIQYF; DNA: TGTGCCAGCTCACCACCTAAGCGCCCTGGGGCCAAAAACATTCAGTACTTC
D: TRBD1; size: few; J: TRBJ1-5; V: TRBV12-3/TRBV12-4; CDR3: CASSYRGFNQPQHF; DNA: TGTGCCAGCAGTTACAGGGGCTTCAATCAGCCCCAGCATTTT
D: TRBD1; size: many; J: TRBJ1-5; V: TRBV10-3; CDR3: CATRDRNNQPQHF; DNA: TGTGCCACGAGGGACAGAAACAATCAGCCCCAGCATTTT
D: -; size: few; J: TRBJ2-7; V: TRBV6-1; CDR3: CASRLGAGGYEQYF; DNA: TGTGCCAGCCGACTAGGTGCAGGGGGCTACGAGCAGTACTTC
D: -; size: many; J: TRBJ1-1; V: TRBV11-3; CDR3: CASSLDLGQAFF; DNA: TGTGCCAGCAGCTTAGATCTAGGACAAGCTTTCTTT
D: -; size: many; J: TRBJ2-4; V: TRBV2; CDR3: CASSGVLAKNIQYF; DNA: TGTGCCAGCAGTGGGGTGTTAGCCAAAAACATTCAGTACTTC
D: TRBD1; size: -; J: TRBJ2-4; V: TRBV28; CDR3: CASSPGGPPKNIQYF; DNA: TGTGCCAGCAGTCCAGGGGGACCTCCCAAAAACATTCAGTACTTC
D: -; size: many; J: TRBJ1-1; V: TRBV19; CDR3: CASSIGRQMNTEAFF; DNA: TGTGCCAGTAGTATAGGTCGGCAGATGAACACTGAAGCTTTCTTT
D: -; size: many; J: TRBJ1-1; V: TRBV7-3; CDR3: CASSLVSSGNAEAFF; DNA: TGTGCCAGCAGCTTAGTCAGTTCTGGGAACGCTGAAGCTTTCTTT
D: -; size: -; J: TRBJ2-1; V: TRBV11-2; CDR3: CASSSQSGAVEQFF; DNA: TGTGCCAGCAGCTCCCAATCAGGGGCGGTTGAGCAGTTCTTC
D: -; size: many; J: TRBJ2-5; V: TRBV11-2; CDR3: CASSLGAEIETQYF; DNA: TGTGCCAGCAGCTTAGGGGCGGAGATCGAGACCCAGTACTTC
D: TRBD2; size: many; J: TRBJ2-5; V: TRBV6-5; CDR3: CASSYSTGGAGETQYF; DNA: TGTGCCAGCAGTTACTCGACCGGGGGGGCCGGAGAGACCCAGTACTTC
D: TRBD1; size: few; J: TRBJ2-2; V: TRBV2; CDR3: CASRAGQVAGELFF; DNA: TGTGCCAGCAGGGCGGGACAGGTCGCCGGGGAGCTGTTTTTT
D: -; size: -; J: TRBJ1-3; V: TRBV2; CDR3: CASSEDQLGNTIYF; DNA: TGTGCCAGCAGTGAAGACCAACTCGGAAACACCATATATTTT
D: TRBD1; size: -; J: TRBJ2-7; V: TRBV20-1; CDR3: CSAQYLRQGVYEQYF; DNA: TGCAGTGCTCAATACCTTAGACAGGGGGTCTACGAGCAGTACTTC
D: -; size: -; J: TRBJ2-1; V: TRBV5-1; CDR3: CASSLIPVSYNEQFF; DNA: TGCGCCAGCAGCTTGATTCCGGTGTCCTACAATGAGCAGTTCTTC
D: -; size: few; J: TRBJ2-7; V: TRBV20-1; CDR3: CSARGLYGDSYEQYF; DNA: TGCAGTGCTAGAGGATTATACGGGGACTCCTACGAGCAGTACTTC
D: -; size: -; J: TRBJ2-5; V: TRBV3-1; CDR3: CASSQEGWGRETQYF; DNA: TGTGCCAGCAGCCAAGAAGGTTGGGGGAGAGAGACCCAGTACTTC
D: TRBD2; size: many; J: TRBJ2-5; V: TRBV12-3/TRBV12-4; CDR3: CASTPSASGAETQYF; DNA: TGTGCCAGCACCCCCTCGGCTAGCGGGGCAGAGACCCAGTACTTC
D: -; size: many; J: TRBJ1-6; V: TRBV28; CDR3: CASTPAGPPGSPLHF; DNA: TGTGCCAGCACCCCTGCAGGCCCTCCGGGTTCACCCCTCCACTTT